Shown below are 21 T cell receptor beta chains from a single sample sequenced in a study of blood T cell repertoires in COVID-19. Generated by immunoSEQ multiplex PCR, the TCRdb table keeps only in-frame clones and is missing some. Of under 300,000 clones listed, 88% were seen once; the top ten hold around 0.8%. The source material was peripheral blood. These receptors were obtained from a woman in her 30s with acute or convalescent COVID-19.

This clone was counted many times. Within the sample, other DNA sequences also encode this same CDR3. V is TRBV30 and J is TRBJ1-3; D might be TRBD1 (5 bases). The CDR3 has 15 amino acids. Germline CDR1 is GTSNPN and CDR2 is SVGIG (reference sequence). V lost 2 bases, J lost 0 bases, and 11 bases lay in between. The CDR3, as DNA: TGTGCCTGGAGTAGGGACTCCGGCTCTGGAAACACCATATATTTT. It encodes CAWSRDSGSGNTIYF.

The J gene is TRBJ2-1, the V gene TRBV11-2, with TRBD2 identical over 11 bases. CDR3 length: 18 amino acids. J gave up 0 bases and V 2 bases, and 6 bases lay outside the gene matches. The V gene's germline CDR1 is SGHAT and CDR2 FQNNGV. The CDR3 nucleotides are TGTGCCAGCAGCTTACGCCTAGCGGGAGGCTTCTCCTACAATGAGCAGTTCTTC. This gives the protein CASSLRLAGGFSYNEQFF.

In this sample, this clone turned up once. The chain joins TRBV27 to TRBJ2-1; TRBD2 aligns across 13 bases. The J segment lost 4 bases and the V segment lost 4 bases, leaving 1 base of the junction unmatched. CDR1 is MNHEY, CDR2 SMNVEV, per germline (reference sequence). The CDR3 consists of 15 residues. The CDR3 bases are TGTGCCAGCAGTTCGGGACTAGCGGGATACAATGAGCAGTTCTTC. It codes for CASSSGLAGYNEQFF.

This rearrangement joins TRBV5-1 to TRBJ1-2; D is unresolved. CDR1 is SGHRS and CDR2 is YFSETQ in the germline V gene. Trimming took 0 bases from V and 4 from J, leaving 10 bases between them. The CDR3 consists of 14 residues. The CDR3 DNA reads TGCGCCAGCAGCTTGGCCCCATCGAGCTATGGCTACACCTTC. Protein sequence: CASSLAPSSYGYTF.

This chain joins TRBV12-5 and TRBJ1-5, with D unclear. In germline, CDR1 is LGHNT, CDR2 FRNRAP. The V end lost 3 bases, the J end lost 2 bases, and 8 bases lay between the germline ends. The CDR3 sequence is 14 residues long. DNA of the CDR3: TGTGCTAGTGGTTTAGGTACAGGCAATCAGCCCCAGCATTTT. Encoded protein: CASGLGTGNQPQHF.

This chain uses TRBV6-5 with TRBJ1-1; the D gene is possibly TRBD1 (5 bases). Trimming took 6 bases from V and 0 from J, leaving 11 bases between them. The CDR3 extends over 14 amino acids. Germline assignment: CDR1 MNHEY and CDR2 SVGAGI. This chain's CDR3 is CASSPRVMNTEAFF. CDR3 bases: TGTGCCAGCAGCCCCAGGGTAATGAACACTGAAGCTTTCTTT.

The rearrangement uses TRBV13 and TRBJ2-7; TRBD2 agrees at 11 bases. Per the germline V gene, CDR1 is PRHDT and CDR2 is FYEKMQ (reference sequence). With 5 bases clipped from V and 5 bases from J, the junction kept 8 bases outside the gene matches. The CDR3 covers 15 residues. For the CDR3, the DNA is TGTGCCAGCAGCAAACTAGCGGGAGTTATCCACGAGCAGTACTTC. This translates into CASSKLAGVIHEQYF.

This chain links TRBV7-9 with TRBJ2-7, with 7 positions matching TRBD2. The germline V gene encodes CDR1 SEHNR and CDR2 FQNEAQ (reference sequence). Unmatched junction bases numbered 7, after V lost 1 base and J lost 4 bases. This CDR3 spans 15 amino acids. The CDR3 protein is CASSLEVLREYEQYF. The CDR3 nucleotides are TGTGCCAGCAGCTTAGAGGTTCTGCGGGAGTACGAGCAGTACTTC.

This chain links TRBV7-8 with TRBJ2-2, with D possibly matching TRBD1 (6 bases). The CDR3 contains 17 residues. Germline lookup yields CDR1 SGHVS and CDR2 FQNEAQ. Trimming took off 5 bases at V and 4 bases at J, with 20 bases between the two ends. The CDR3 coding sequence is TGTGCCAGCAGCCCCAGGGGCCGGGCTGCGATCACCGGGGAGCTGTTTTTT. Translating gives CASSPRGRAAITGELFF.

This CDR3 reads CASSLRQGPEQYF. The CDR3 nucleotides are TGTGCCAGCAGCTTGAGGCAGGGGCCCGAGCAGTACTTC. The chain combines TRBV5-4 with TRBJ2-7, with TRBD1 as a possible D gene (6 bases). Trimming pared 1 base from V and 6 bases from J, leaving 11 bases between. The CDR3 is 13 amino acids. The germline V gene has CDR1 SGHNT and CDR2 YYREEE (reference sequence). Filled out from reference TRBV5-4 and TRBJ2-7, the complete variable domain reads ETGVTQSPTHLIKTRGQQVTLRCSSQSGHNTVSWYQQALGQGPQFIFQYYREEENGRGNFPPRFSGLQFPNYSSELNVNALELDDSALYLCASSLRQGPEQYFGPGTRLTVT.

Written as DNA, the CDR3 is TGCGCCAGCAGTAGGCGGGAGGGGGAGACCCAGTACTTC. This encodes CASSRREGETQYF. The J gene is TRBJ2-5, the V gene TRBV10-2; 9 positions agree with TRBD2. V shed 5 bases, J shed 5 bases, and the junction held 3 bases outside the gene matches. In germline, CDR1 is WSHSY, CDR2 SAAADI. The CDR3 has 13 residues.

This clone showed up just once. The chain has TRBV27 and TRBJ2-5, with D possibly TRBD2 on 5 matching bases. Germline assignment: CDR1 MNHEY and CDR2 SMNVEV (reference sequence). The length of the CDR3 is 13 residues. Trimming took 8 bases from V and 2 from J, leaving 12 bases between them. DNA of the CDR3: TGTGCCAGCCGAAAGCGGCTACAAGAGACCCAGTACTTC. Encoded protein: CASRKRLQETQYF.

The chain employs TRBV5-1 and TRBJ2-7; D ambiguous. Germline CDR1 is SGHRS and CDR2 is YFSETQ. Trimming cost V 0 bases and J 3 bases, with 7 bases left between them. The CDR3 runs 13 residues. The CDR3 nucleotides are TGCGCCAGCAGCTTGGCCAGTCTCTACGAGCAGTACTTC. As protein: CASSLASLYEQYF.

The V call is TRBV18, the J call TRBJ1-4; 7 bases match TRBD1. CDR3 size: 16 residues. The germline V gene encodes CDR1 KGHSH and CDR2 LQKENI. Losses at the gene ends were 0 bases for V and 7 bases for J; bases not matched to a gene: 8. This CDR3 reads CASSPPVRGRIEKLFF. The CDR3 DNA follows: TGTGCCAGCTCACCACCGGTAAGGGGGCGCATTGAAAAACTGTTTTTT.

The rearrangement uses TRBV10-1 and TRBJ2-2; 7 nucleotides match TRBD1. From germline, CDR1 is WNHNN and CDR2 SYGVQD (reference sequence). V dropped 4 bases and J dropped 0; count of bases not matched to a gene: 2. There are 15 residues in the CDR3. The CDR3 spells CASSAGTANTGELFF. The CDR3 DNA is TGCGCCAGCAGTGCCGGGACAGCGAACACCGGGGAGCTGTTTTTT.

This chain joins TRBV6-2 or TRBV6-3 and TRBJ1-5; 8 nucleotides agree with TRBD1. CDR1 is MNHEY, CDR2 SVGEGT, per germline. CDR3 length: 16 residues. Germline trimming cut 2 bases from V and 7 bases from J; bases unmatched to any gene: 10. Written as DNA, the CDR3 is TGTGCCAGCAGTTACGTTGCGCGACAGGGGCGACAGCCCCAGCATTTT. It specifies CASSYVARQGRQPQHF.

The gene calls are TRBV6-6 and TRBJ2-5, with D possibly TRBD1 on 5 matching bases. V was cut by 7 bases and J by 1 base, with 16 bases left in between. The length of the CDR3 is 15 residues. The germline V gene encodes CDR1 MNHNY and CDR2 SVGAGI (reference sequence). The CDR3 sequence is CASIPRDQGQETQYF. In DNA form, the CDR3 reads TGTGCCAGCATTCCCAGAGACCAGGGCCAAGAGACCCAGTACTTC.

This clone was picked up one time. This sequence joins TRBV13 and TRBJ2-2; 7 nucleotides line up with TRBD2. Germline values: CDR1 PRHDT, CDR2 FYEKMQ (reference sequence). CDR3 size: 16 residues. J gave up 3 bases and V 0 bases, and 4 bases lay outside the gene matches. In DNA form, the CDR3 reads TGTGCCAGCAGCTTAGGGGCTAGCGGCTACACCGGGGAGCTGTTTTTT. Encoded protein: CASSLGASGYTGELFF.

The chain is built from TRBV30 and TRBJ2-3; D possibly corresponds to TRBD2 (6 bases). There are 15 residues in the CDR3. Germline CDR1 and CDR2: GTSNPN and SVGIG (reference sequence). The V and J ends lost 7 bases and 2 bases respectively, with 19 bases between them. The CDR3 DNA is TGTGCCTTGCAAGAATCCGGGACTTTCACAGATACGCAGTATTTT. This codes for CALQESGTFTDTQYF.

This clone was recorded a few times. The rearrangement joins TRBV6-2 or TRBV6-3 to TRBJ1-5; maybe TRBD1 (5 bases). V lost 2 bases and J lost 4, with 9 bases in between. CDR1 is MNHEY and CDR2 is SVGEGT in the germline V gene. CDR3 length equals 14 residues. The CDR3 is CASSYGEGNQPQHF. The CDR3 DNA reads as TGTGCCAGCAGTTACGGGGAGGGGAATCAGCCCCAGCATTTT.

This clone was observed a single time. The chain is built from TRBV28 and TRBJ2-1; the match to TRBD1 covers 9 bases. Trimming removed 7 bases from V and 1 base from J; junction bases left unmatched: 14. Germline assignment: CDR1 MDHEN and CDR2 SYDVKM. The CDR3 has 18 amino acids. The CDR3 region has the DNA TGTGCCAGCACCCTTCCTCTACCCGGGACAGGGTCCTACAATGAGCAGTTCTTC. Amino acid sequence: CASTLPLPGTGSYNEQFF.